This entry lists 10 T cell receptor beta chains sequenced from one sample in a study of yellow fever vaccine responses in identical twins. TCRdb reprocessed the RT-PCR reads via MiXCR and lists one record per CDR3 protein. Seen here are 700 to 750 distinct CDR3 sequences, 75% to 85% observed once, and the top ten hold roughly 25%. Sample: T cells from blood (PBMCs), unsorted or a sorted subset (not recorded which), taken before or after yellow fever vaccination (not recorded which). These receptors all stem from a female donor who received the yellow fever vaccine.

The V and J genes are TRBV29-1 and TRBJ2-2; D is unresolved. The V gene lost 1 base and the J gene lost 0 bases, with 6 bases spanning the gap. This CDR3 is 14 amino acids long. Germline CDR1 reads SQVTM; CDR2 reads ANQGSEA. The CDR3 DNA sequence: TGCAGCGTTGAAGTCCCAGCGAACACCGGGGAGCTGTTTTTT. Translated, it gives CSVEVPANTGELFF.

The rearrangement links TRBV13 to TRBJ2-1, with D perhaps matching TRBD2 (5 bases). V dropped 2 bases and J dropped 0 bases, with 8 bases sitting between them. CDR1 and CDR2 from the germline V gene are PRHDT and FYEKMQ (reference sequence). This CDR3 has 15 amino acids. CDR3 protein: CASSLQLASYNEQFF. In DNA, the CDR3 is TGTGCCAGCAGCTTACAGCTAGCCTCCTACAATGAGCAGTTCTTC.

The V and J genes are TRBV23-1 and TRBJ2-7; 7 bases are a match to TRBD2. TRBV23-1 is flagged as an ORF with uncertain function. V lost 0 bases, J lost 4 bases, and 12 bases stayed unmatched. The CDR3 is 17 residues long. CDR3 sequence: CASSQSTETSARYEQYF. The CDR3 DNA reads as TGCGCCAGCAGTCAATCGACGGAAACTAGCGCTCGTTACGAGCAGTACTTC.

The rearrangement links TRBV11-1 to TRBJ2-1, with 7 bases identical to TRBD2. V gave up 5 bases and J gave up 0 bases; unmatched junction bases: 4. This CDR3 has 15 amino acids. Germline V lookup: CDR1 SGHAT, CDR2 FQDESV (reference sequence). In DNA, the CDR3 is TGTGCCAGCAGCCGGGGGGAGAGCTCCTACAATGAGCAGTTCTTC. Translation: CASSRGESSYNEQFF. Combining the CDR3 with reference TRBV11-1 and TRBJ2-1 gives the whole variable domain EAEVAQSPRYKITEKSQAVAFWCDPISGHATLYWYRQILGQGPELLVQFQDESVVDDSQLPKDRFSAERLKGVDSTLKIQPAELGDSAMYLCASSRGESSYNEQFFGPGTRLTVL.

The chain uses TRBV29-1 and TRBJ2-3, with TRBD2 identical over 7 bases. V shed 4 bases, J shed 4 bases, and the junction held 5 bases outside the gene matches. The CDR3 spans 13 residues. Per germline, CDR1 SQVTM and CDR2 ANQGSEA. For the CDR3, the DNA is TGCAGCGTTGTCCTGGGGAGGGCAGATACGCAGTATTTT. It specifies CSVVLGRADTQYF.

This chain joins TRBV11-1 and TRBJ2-3, with TRBD2 matching 8 bases. The CDR3 has 17 amino acids. The germline V gene has CDR1 SGHAT and CDR2 FQDESV (reference sequence). The junction had 11 bases not matched to a gene; V was cut back by 3 bases and J by 3 bases. The CDR3 DNA is TGTGCCAGCAGCTTGCGGACCTCGGTAGCGGGAACAGATACGCAGTATTTT. As protein: CASSLRTSVAGTDTQYF.

V usage is TRBV4-2 and J usage is TRBJ2-5, with 11 bases that match TRBD2. The length of the CDR3 is 15 residues. V trimming: 6 bases; J trimming: 4 bases; junction bases outside the gene matches: 7. The germline V gene has CDR1 LGHNA and CDR2 YNFKEQ. The CDR3 DNA sequence: TGTGCCAGCAGTCTAACTAGCGGGGGTTTAGAGACCCAGTACTTC. The encoded protein is CASSLTSGGLETQYF.

This clonotype has more than one count but fewer than ten. J is TRBJ2-1 and V is TRBV4-1, with D tentatively TRBD1 (6 bases). The germline V gene has CDR1 MGHRA and CDR2 YSYEKL. The CDR3 runs to 14 residues. V lost 2 bases, J lost 1 base, and 6 bases lay in between. The CDR3 sequence: CASSQQGSYNEQFF. DNA for the CDR3: TGCGCCAGCAGCCAACAGGGGTCCTACAATGAGCAGTTCTTC.

This chain links TRBV6-2 or TRBV6-3 with TRBJ2-1, with a weak D call TRBD1 (6 bases). Between the trimmed V and J ends, which lost 3 bases and 10 bases, there was a span of 19 bases. Germline V lookup: CDR1 MNHEY, CDR2 SVGEGT. The CDR3 runs to 15 residues. CDR3 sequence (DNA): TGTGCCAGCAGTTATAACCCGTTTGTGGGGACAGAGCAGTTCTTC. Translated: CASSYNPFVGTEQFF.

A few counts support this clonotype. The chain is built from TRBV6-1 and TRBJ2-1, with 7 bases fitting TRBD2. The V gene end was trimmed by 0 bases and the J gene end by 9 bases; junction bases not matched to a gene: 8. The CDR3 runs 15 residues. Germline CDR1 and CDR2: MNHNS and SASEGT. Here the CDR3 DNA reads TGTGCCAGCAGTGAAGCGATGGGAGGGCGGGGTGAGCAGTTCTTC. Residues: CASSEAMGGRGEQFF.